This T cell receptor beta chain comes out of a study of identical twins. CDR1 is LGHDT, CDR2 YNNKEL, per germline (reference sequence). V lost 1 base and J 8 bases, leaving 14 bases between the germline ends. The CDR3 spans 15 residues. Findings and limits, study-wide: Carriage of fewer insertions was seen in abundant cord blood beta clonotypes, whereas memory repertoires showed none.

This clonotype was seen only a few times. What it binds is not known. Each donor was a healthy Caucasian. cDNA carried unique molecular identifiers, and a universal primer site was added by template switching. TCRdb re-derived calls from the 5' RACE reads in MiXCR, one entry per CDR3 protein. The profile shows 250,000 or so distinct CDR3 sequences, over 9.5% of them singletons. This same sample was also part of a study on yellow fever vaccine responses in identical twins.

This sequence joins TRBV3-1 and TRBJ1-4; D call uncertain. The sequence came from a woman aged 18-35 years in good health. Sequenced: memory (CD45RO+) T cells sorted from blood. The CDR3 coding sequence is TGTGCCAGCAGCCAAGGGTCTGGGCCTGGGGAAAAACTGTTTTTT. Translated, it gives CASSQGSGPGEKLFF.